Listed below are T cell receptor beta chains from one sample, sequenced in a study of T-cell reconstitution after alpha-beta-depleted transplantation in children. Each CDR3 protein is one row after TCRdb ran MiXCR on the PCR reads. There are 240,000 or so distinct CDR3 sequences in the sample; around 12% occur only once, and around 2.5% lies in the top ten. The sequencing used PBMCs from the stem cell graft donor, collected from the stem cell graft. These TCRs come from a human donor who donated a stem cell graft to a child with acute lymphoblastic leukemia. Both conserved end residues are part of each CDR3. D genes are given only for firm matches. Clone size is not always given. Where it is, it says once, few, many or a class for expanded clones.

J,D,size,V,DNA,CDR3
TRBJ2-2,NA,many,TRBV14,TGTGCCAGCAGCCAAGAAATAGATAACGGGGAGCTGTTTTTT,CASSQEIDNGELFF
TRBJ2-7,NA,many,TRBV5-5,TGTGCCAGCAGCTTGGATCGGGCAGCTTTGCTTAGGGAGCAGTACTTC,CASSLDRAALLREQYF
TRBJ1-2,NA,many,TRBV5-1,TGCGCCAGCAGCTTCGACGGAGGTCCGGGTAACTATGGCTACACCTTC,CASSFDGGPGNYGYTF
TRBJ1-1,NA,many,TRBV12-3/TRBV12-4,TGTGCCAGCAGTTTAGAGCAAGACACTGAAGCTTTCTTT,CASSLEQDTEAFF
TRBJ2-2,TRBD2,many,TRBV6-4,TGTGCCAGCAGGCAGGGACTAGCGGGAGGACAATCCCTGACCGGGGAGCTGTTTTTT,CASRQGLAGGQSLTGELFF
TRBJ1-4,NA,NA,TRBV30,TGTGCCTGGAGGATGAAAGGGAATAATGAAAAACTGTTTTTT,CAWRMKGNNEKLFF
TRBJ2-6,NA,few,TRBV7-2,TGTGCCAGCAGCCCCGCCTCTGGGGCCAACGTCCTGACTTTC,CASSPASGANVLTF
TRBJ1-1,NA,many,TRBV10-2,TGCGCCAGCACCGCAGGGTGGGGCACTGAAGCTTTCTTT,CASTAGWGTEAFF
TRBJ2-5,NA,once,TRBV7-2,TGTGCCAGCAGCTTAGCCTTTTCCCCAGGCCTTTTAGGAGAGACCCAGTACTTC,CASSLAFSPGLLGETQYF
TRBJ2-5,TRBD2,few,TRBV6-2/TRBV6-3,TGTGCCAGCAGTTACCCCGGGACTAGCGGAAAAGAGACCCAGTACTTC,CASSYPGTSGKETQYF
TRBJ1-1,TRBD1,many,TRBV29-1,TGCAGCGGGGGAGACAGGGGCACTGAAGCTTTCTTT,CSGGDRGTEAFF
TRBJ1-5,NA,many,TRBV7-9,TGTGCCAGCAGTACCACAGGGTTAGGCAATCAGCCCCAGCATTTT,CASSTTGLGNQPQHF
TRBJ2-7,TRBD1,many,TRBV24-1,TGTGCCACCAGTGATCGGGGACAGGCCTACGAGCAGTACTTC,CATSDRGQAYEQYF
TRBJ1-3,NA,many,TRBV5-1,TGCGCCAGCAGCTTGGACCTTTTACAGGGTAGTTCTGGAAACACCATATATTTT,CASSLDLLQGSSGNTIYF
TRBJ2-6,TRBD1,NA,TRBV20-1,TGCAGTGCTAGAGCGACAGGGGAAATTAGTGCCAACGTCCTGACTTTC,CSARATGEISANVLTF
TRBJ2-2,TRBD2,many,TRBV24-1,TGTGCCACCAGTGAGGGGACTAGTGACACCGGGGAGCTGTTTTTT,CATSEGTSDTGELFF
TRBJ2-7,TRBD2,NA,TRBV7-9,TGTGCCAGCAGCCACCCCTGGACTAGCGGGGACCACTACGAGCAGTACTTC,CASSHPWTSGDHYEQYF
TRBJ2-7,TRBD2,NA,TRBV7-2,TGTGCCAGCAGCGAGAGCGGGACTCCCCACGAGCAGTACTTC,CASSESGTPHEQYF
TRBJ1-1,NA,many,TRBV7-9,TGTGCCAGCAGCTTTAGGGGCCAGACACGGAACACTGAAGCTTTCTTT,CASSFRGQTRNTEAFF
TRBJ1-1,NA,few,TRBV5-1,TGCGCCAGCAGCCTCTCCGTCCCCGACAGTGGGGTTGGGACTGAAGCTTTCTTT,CASSLSVPDSGVGTEAFF
TRBJ1-2,NA,many,TRBV6-5,TGTGCCAGCAGTTACGCGCCTGTTTGGGACTATGGCTACACCTTC,CASSYAPVWDYGYTF
TRBJ1-5,TRBD1,few,TRBV20-1,TGCAGTGCTGGGGAAGACAGGGGCATGCAGCCCCAGCATTTT,CSAGEDRGMQPQHF
TRBJ1-2,NA,many,TRBV11-2,TGTGCCAGCTCCAACGTGGACAGTGTCTATGGCTACACCTTC,CASSNVDSVYGYTF
TRBJ2-3,NA,many,TRBV9,TGTGCCAGCAGCGTAGATGGGGCGAGCACAGATACGCAGTATTTT,CASSVDGASTDTQYF
TRBJ1-5,NA,many,TRBV5-1,TGCGCCAGCAGCTTGGCGGGGGATTCCAATCAGCCCCAGCATTTT,CASSLAGDSNQPQHF
TRBJ2-1,TRBD2,many,TRBV30,TGTGCCTGGAGTGCTAGGCTAGCGGGAGGGGGGGAGTTCTTC,CAWSARLAGGGEFF
TRBJ1-5,TRBD1,many,TRBV12-3/TRBV12-4,TGTGCCAGCAGTTGGGGGACAGGGGGCCGACCTCAGCCCCAGCATTTT,CASSWGTGGRPQPQHF
TRBJ1-2,TRBD1,NA,TRBV10-3,TGTGCCACCACGGACAGGCTTAACCATGGCTACACCTTC,CATTDRLNHGYTF
TRBJ2-5,NA,many,TRBV7-2,TGTGCCAGCAGCTTAGGAATGAGCGACGGGGAGACCCAGTACTTC,CASSLGMSDGETQYF
TRBJ2-1,NA,many,TRBV7-9,TGTGCCAGCAGCTTCTCTAGCGACTACAATGAGCAGTTCTTC,CASSFSSDYNEQFF
TRBJ2-7,NA,NA,TRBV7-9,TGTGCCAGCAGCGCCCCGCTCCCGAGCTCCTACGAGCAGTACTTC,CASSAPLPSSYEQYF
TRBJ2-2,TRBD1,few,TRBV7-9,TGTGCCAGCAGCAAGACAGGGCTGGGAGCGGGGGAGCTGTTTTTT,CASSKTGLGAGELFF
TRBJ2-1,NA,many,TRBV5-1,TGCGCCAGCAGCTCCTGGGGGGGGCTAGATGAGCAGTTCTTC,CASSSWGGLDEQFF
TRBJ1-2,NA,NA,TRBV5-6,TGTGCCAGCAGCTTGGGCCCGCCCCGGGGACCTGGCTACACCTTC,CASSLGPPRGPGYTF
TRBJ2-1,TRBD2,many,TRBV18,TGTGCCAGCTCACCACCTATACTAGCGGGCTATGAGCAGTTCTTC,CASSPPILAGYEQFF
TRBJ2-5,NA,many,TRBV29-1,TGCAGCGGAGGACCGAAAGAGACCCAGTACTTC,CSGGPKETQYF
TRBJ1-1,NA,many,TRBV6-6,TGTGCCAGCAGTTACGCCGGGGCGACTGAAGCTTTCTTT,CASSYAGATEAFF
TRBJ1-1,NA,many,TRBV6-1,TGTGCCAGCACCAGAGGTGGGCTAAGGGACACTGAAGCTTTCTTT,CASTRGGLRDTEAFF
TRBJ1-1,NA,many,TRBV7-2,TGTGCCAGCAGCTTAGAACAATCCCGCACTGAAGCTTTCTTT,CASSLEQSRTEAFF
TRBJ1-3,TRBD1,many,TRBV28,TGTGCCAGCAGTCTAAACCCGGGACAGCGTTCTGGAAACACCATATATTTT,CASSLNPGQRSGNTIYF
TRBJ2-1,TRBD2,few,TRBV7-9,TGTGCCAGCAGCTTTGTAGCGGGAGAAACTTACAATGAGCAGTTCTTC,CASSFVAGETYNEQFF
TRBJ1-5,TRBD1,many,TRBV6-1,TGTGCCAGCAGGCAGCACGGGGACAGGAAAAGGAATCAGCCCCAGCATTTT,CASRQHGDRKRNQPQHF
TRBJ1-2,NA,many,TRBV1,TGCACCAGCAGAAAAGGGTCGCGGAGCTATGGCTACACCTTC,CTSRKGSRSYGYTF
TRBJ2-1,TRBD2,many,TRBV20-1,TGCAGTGCTAGAGATCCTAGCGGGGGCTCCTACAATGAGCAGTTCTTC,CSARDPSGGSYNEQFF
TRBJ2-1,TRBD2,NA,TRBV6-2/TRBV6-3,TGTGCCAGCAGTTATACATCCTCTAGCGGGGGGGCCGGGTTCTCTGGTGAGCAGTTCTTC,CASSYTSSSGGAGFSGEQFF
TRBJ1-3,NA,many,TRBV12-3/TRBV12-4,TGTGCCAGCAGTTTAGTGATTAGCTCTGGAAACACCATATATTTT,CASSLVISSGNTIYF